Following are 32 T cell receptor beta chains from one sample sequenced in a study of beta chain features in type 1 diabetes listed by TCRdb under 2018. Paper-wide results and their limitations: In all four CD4+ subsets, TCRB CDR3 length was moderately but significantly shorter in type 1 diabetes patients.

The antigens for these receptors are not known. The library was obtained by the immunoSEQ multiplex PCR assay. The entire isolated RNA was reverse transcribed using the High Capacity cDNA Reverse Transcription Kit, and thus expressed TCRB transcripts were sequenced. TCRdb retrieved this table from immuneACCESS and kept in-frame rearrangements only. Not all clones are present; in checked studies, unresolved V genes account for under half, and no reason is known for the remainder. Present in this sample are approximately 150,000 clones, 10% to 15% of which were seen just once. The ten biggest clones cover 1.3% of the sample. Material for sequencing was central memory CD4+ T cells from blood. Every receptor here comes from a man aged 18 to 35 with type 1 diabetes.

This clone was observed at least ten times. V is TRBV18 and J is TRBJ2-7; D gene uncertain. V was pared by 2 bases and J by 1 base, with 9 bases between. Germline V gives CDR1 KGHSH, CDR2 LQKENI. This CDR3 contains 14 residues. CDR3 nucleotides: TGTGCCAGCTCACCAACGGCAGGTTCCTACGAGCAGTACTTC. Encoded protein: CASSPTAGSYEQYF.

The chain carries TRBV30 and TRBJ2-7; D possibly matches TRBD1 or TRBD2 (6 bases each). CDR3 length: 17 residues. V lost 0 bases, J lost 6 bases, and 24 bases lay in between. Germline V gene data show CDR1 as GTSNPN and CDR2 as SVGIG (reference sequence). The CDR3: CAWSVARFGGSFREQYF. As DNA, the CDR3 is TGTGCCTGGAGTGTAGCGCGTTTCGGGGGCAGTTTTCGCGAGCAGTACTTC.

The rearrangement uses TRBV7-3 and TRBJ2-7; D gene uncertain. V lost 1 base to trimming and J lost 6 bases, with 19 bases between them. This CDR3 spans 16 amino acids. Germline V gene data show CDR1 as SGHTA and CDR2 as FQGTGA. The CDR3: CASSLMSGQVKVEQYF. The CDR3 nucleotides are TGTGCCAGCAGCTTAATGTCCGGGCAGGTAAAGGTCGAGCAGTACTTC.

The chain employs TRBV4-1 and TRBJ1-1; TRBD1 aligns across 7 bases. The CDR3 sequence is 15 residues long. Germline V gene lookup returns CDR1 MGHRA and CDR2 YSYEKL. The junction had 5 bases not matched to a gene; V was cut back by 4 bases and J by 0 bases. In DNA, the CDR3 is TGCGCCAGCAGCCCGACAGGGCGGATGAACACTGAAGCTTTCTTT. This sequence encodes CASSPTGRMNTEAFF.

This clone was picked up many times. The V gene is TRBV7-2, the J gene TRBJ2-5, with D possibly TRBD1 on 5 matching bases. This CDR3 spans 14 amino acids. V gave up 1 base and J gave up 2 bases, with 8 bases separating them. The V gene's germline CDR1 is SGHTA and CDR2 FQGNSA. This CDR3 reads CASSLVQGQETQYF. The CDR3 DNA is TGTGCCAGCAGCTTAGTCCAGGGTCAAGAGACCCAGTACTTC.

The chain carries TRBV29-1 and TRBJ1-4, with D possibly being TRBD1 (6 bases). Trimming took off 7 bases at V and 7 bases at J, with 16 bases between the two ends. The CDR3 contains 13 residues. Germline loops: CDR1 SQVTM, CDR2 ANQGSEA. The CDR3 here is CSGRSGESEKLFF. Written as DNA, the CDR3 is TGCAGCGGTCGCTCAGGGGAAAGTGAAAAACTGTTTTTT. The full variable domain, its missing parts supplied by reference TRBV29-1 and TRBJ1-4, is SAVISQKPSRDICQRGTSLTIQCQVDSQVTMMFWYRQQPGQSLTLIATANQGSEATYESGFVIDKFPISRPNLTFSTLTVSNMSPEDSSIYLCSGRSGESEKLFFGSGTQLSVL.

This chain connects TRBV7-2 to TRBJ2-3; tentative D call: TRBD2 (5 bases). With 3 bases removed from V and 2 bases from J, the gap between germline ends came to 9 bases. The V gene's germline CDR1 is SGHTA and CDR2 FQGNSA. This CDR3 region has 14 residues. This CDR3 reads CASSFTGITDTQYF. The DNA for the CDR3 is TGTGCCAGCAGCTTTACGGGGATCACAGATACGCAGTATTTT.

The chain couples TRBV7-2 to TRBJ1-4; the D gene is possibly TRBD1 (5 bases). The CDR3 is 15 amino acids. V was pared by 2 bases and J by 11 bases, with 18 bases between. CDR1 SGHTA and CDR2 FQGNSA come from the germline V gene. CDR3 residues: CASSLRTASEGKLFF. In DNA, the CDR3 is TGTGCCAGCAGCTTAAGAACAGCCTCTGAGGGGAAACTGTTTTTT.

This clone was detected a few times. The chain links TRBV6-5 to TRBJ2-1; the D is unclear. CDR1 and CDR2 from the germline V gene are MNHEY and SVGAGI. This CDR3 has 13 residues. Trimming pared 7 bases from V and 3 bases from J, leaving 10 bases between. The CDR3 coding sequence is TGTGCCAGCACCGGCACGAACTACAATGAGCAGTTCTTC. Its protein product is CASTGTNYNEQFF.

With respect to this clone: A read error may be the cause here, since a much bigger clone is one base away. The same CDR3 also results from other DNA sequences found in this sample. The chain uses TRBV27 and TRBJ2-5; 7 nucleotides line up with TRBD1. With 5 bases clipped from V and 6 bases from J, the junction kept 3 bases outside the gene matches. The CDR3 is made up of 12 amino acids. The germline V gene encodes CDR1 MNHEY and CDR2 SMNVEV (reference sequence). In DNA, the CDR3 is TGTGCCAGCAGTGACAGGGCGCAGACCCAGTACTTC. Translated: CASSDRAQTQYF.

This clone was recorded a few times. This chain links TRBV6-6 with TRBJ2-1; 8 bases align to TRBD2. This CDR3 has 14 residues. Trimming at V came to 2 bases and at J to 6 bases, leaving 3 bases not matched to a gene. The germline V gene has CDR1 MNHNY and CDR2 SVGAGI (reference sequence). For the CDR3, the DNA is TGTGCCAGCAGTTACCCGGGAGGGGGCAATGAGCAGTTCTTC. Protein product: CASSYPGGGNEQFF.

This clone was counted a few times. CDR3 in DNA: TGTGCCAGCAGCCAAGTACTAGCGGGGTTAGGAGATACGCAGTATTTT. Protein product: CASSQVLAGLGDTQYF. The genes are TRBV4-2 and TRBJ2-3; 10 bases match TRBD2. With V trimmed by 1 base and J by 5 bases, 6 bases remained unmatched. Germline V gene sequence: CDR1 LGHNA, CDR2 YNFKEQ. This CDR3 spans 16 amino acids.

This clone is termed medium-sized. The V gene is TRBV5-1, the J gene TRBJ2-3; D is uncertain. Trimming took 0 bases from V and 8 from J, leaving 10 bases between them. The germline gives CDR1 SGHRS, CDR2 YFSETQ. This CDR3 is 13 amino acids long. The CDR3 is CASSLEGRVTQYF. CDR3 DNA sequence: TGCGCCAGCAGCTTGGAGGGTCGGGTTACGCAGTATTTT.

This clone was seen at least ten times. Other DNA sequences in this specimen translate into the identical CDR3. The chain has TRBV28 and TRBJ2-7; D is uncertain. V was shortened by 6 bases and J by 3 bases, with 9 bases between the two germline ends. There are 12 residues in the CDR3. Germline V lookup: CDR1 MDHEN, CDR2 SYDVKM. The CDR3 is CASSLQGYEQYF. CDR3 nucleotides: TGTGCCAGCAGCCTCCAAGGCTACGAGCAGTACTTC.

In this sample, this clone turned up a few times. The chain has TRBV19 and TRBJ1-1, with no clear D. Trimming removed 6 bases at V and 4 bases at J, with 12 bases between. From germline, CDR1 is LNHDA and CDR2 SQIVND (reference sequence). This CDR3 has 13 amino acids. CDR3 protein: CASSKAGVTEAFF. The DNA of the CDR3 is TGTGCCAGTAGCAAGGCGGGTGTCACTGAAGCTTTCTTT.

This clone was seen more than once but under ten times. The chain carries TRBV30 and TRBJ2-3; the match to TRBD2 covers 8 bases. This CDR3 spans 14 amino acids. J gave up 5 bases and V 3 bases, and 7 bases lay outside the gene matches. The V gene's germline CDR1 is GTSNPN and CDR2 SVGIG (reference sequence). CDR3 DNA sequence: TGTGCCTGGAGCAGGTCGGGGGGGCGAGATACGCAGTATTTT. Its translation is CAWSRSGGRDTQYF.

This clone was seen a few times. The rearrangement uses TRBV27 and TRBJ1-2; TRBD1 matches 10 bases. The CDR3 sequence is 14 residues long. V dropped 6 bases and J dropped 4; count of bases not matched to a gene: 5. CDR1 and CDR2 from the germline V gene are MNHEY and SMNVEV (reference sequence). CDR3 bases: TGTGCCAGCAGGGGACAGGGGTCCCCCTATGGCTACACCTTC. Its protein product is CASRGQGSPYGYTF.

In its sample, this clone was seen a few times. The chain recombines TRBV15 with TRBJ2-5; D uncertain. This CDR3 has 12 residues. Germline V lookup: CDR1 LNHNV, CDR2 YYDKDF (reference sequence). Deletions cut 4 bases from V and 7 bases from J, with 10 bases between. CDR3 sequence: CATSTGYGTQYF. DNA of the CDR3: TGTGCCACCAGCACAGGATACGGGACCCAGTACTTC.

This clone was counted a few times. The chain carries TRBV7-2 and TRBJ1-5, with D hard to call. This CDR3 contains 15 residues. V was clipped by 2 bases and J by 4 bases, with 12 bases between them. Per germline, CDR1 SGHTA and CDR2 FQGNSA. The CDR3, as DNA: TGTGCCAGCAGCTTAAAGGGCTCACGGAATCAGCCCCAGCATTTT. This translates into CASSLKGSRNQPQHF.

This clone came up many times. The chain carries TRBV4-2 and TRBJ1-1; D remains unclear. Germline V gene data show CDR1 as LGHNA and CDR2 as YNFKEQ. This CDR3 has 18 amino acids. V shed 0 bases and J shed 0 bases, with 17 bases lying between them. CDR3 sequence: CASSQERGSRFMNTEAFF. Written as DNA, the CDR3 is TGTGCCAGCAGCCAAGAAAGAGGATCGCGGTTTATGAACACTGAAGCTTTCTTT.

The sample holds a few counts of this clone. The chain employs TRBV30 and TRBJ1-4; D is unclear. The germline CDR1 and CDR2 sequences are GTSNPN and SVGIG (reference sequence). Trimming took 2 bases from V and 0 from J, leaving 10 bases between them. This CDR3 region has 15 residues. CDR3 sequence (DNA): TGTGCCTGGAGTCCTGGGCAGGCAACTAATGAAAAACTGTTTTTT. This codes for CAWSPGQATNEKLFF.

This clone turned up a few times. The V gene is TRBV14, the J gene TRBJ1-3; 8 bases fit TRBD1. This CDR3 is 15 amino acids long. Germline V lookup: CDR1 SGHDN, CDR2 FVKESK. Unmatched junction bases numbered 6, after V lost 4 bases and J lost 4 bases. The CDR3 here is CASSLRTGSGNTIYF. Here the CDR3 DNA reads TGTGCCAGCAGCCTCAGGACAGGGTCGGGAAACACCATATATTTT.

This clone was observed a handful of times. The junction shows a germline mismatch at one end, possibly a read error. The CDR3 DNA sequence: TGTGCTAGCAGCCGACAGCAAAAAGGGGAGACCCAGTACTTC. Translated, it gives CASSRQQKGETQYF. This sequence joins TRBV7-7 and TRBJ2-5; perhaps TRBD1 as D (5 bases). CDR3 length: 14 residues. From germline, CDR1 is SSHAT and CDR2 FNYEAQ (reference sequence).

The chain has TRBV5-1 and TRBJ2-5; weak D call: TRBD1 (6 bases). Germline V lookup: CDR1 SGHRS, CDR2 YFSETQ. V shed 4 bases and J shed 3 bases, with 16 bases lying between them. There are 15 residues in the CDR3. CDR3 protein: CASSLRGHREETQYF. The CDR3 DNA is TGCGCCAGCAGCCTCCGGGGACATCGGGAAGAGACCCAGTACTTC. The entire variable domain, with the rest obtained from reference TRBV5-1 and TRBJ2-5, is as follows: KAGVTQTPRYLIKTRGQQVTLSCSPISGHRSVSWYQQTPGQGLQFLFEYFSETQRNKGNFPGRFSGRQFSNSRSEMNVSTLELGDSALYLCASSLRGHREETQYFGPGTRLLVL.

This rearrangement joins TRBV14 to TRBJ1-1, with 9 bases fitting TRBD1. CDR3 length: 16 amino acids. Looked up from germline, CDR1 is SGHDN and CDR2 is FVKESK. V shed 4 bases and J 4 bases; nucleotides not matched to a gene: 10. CDR3 sequence reads: CASSRFQTGGTTEAFF. CDR3 in DNA: TGTGCCAGCAGCCGGTTTCAGACAGGGGGGACCACTGAAGCTTTCTTT.

This chain uses TRBV14 with TRBJ1-4, with D hard to call. This CDR3 has 15 residues. Trimming removed 4 bases at V and 5 bases at J, with 14 bases between. The V gene's germline CDR1 is SGHDN and CDR2 FVKESK. In DNA form, the CDR3 reads TGTGCCAGCAGCCCATCAAGGGCGGCCAATGAAAAACTGTTTTTT. As protein: CASSPSRAANEKLFF.

This clone was seen more than once but under ten times. The rearrangement uses TRBV13 and TRBJ1-2; possibly TRBD1 for D (6 bases). V shed 5 bases and J shed 3 bases, with 10 bases lying between them. CDR1 and CDR2 from the germline V gene are PRHDT and FYEKMQ (reference sequence). This CDR3 comprises 13 residues. DNA for the CDR3: TGTGCCAGCAGCCACCCAGGGGACTATGGCTACACCTTC. It encodes CASSHPGDYGYTF.

This clone came up a few times. This chain connects TRBV25-1 to TRBJ1-1, with a weak D call TRBD1 (5 bases). Between the trimmed V and J ends, which lost 3 bases and 3 bases, there was a span of 14 bases. CDR1 MGHDK and CDR2 SYGVNS come from the germline V gene. This CDR3 has 15 residues. The DNA of the CDR3 is TGTGCCAGCAGTGATGAAGGGACGGCGGACACTGAAGCTTTCTTT. The encoded protein is CASSDEGTADTEAFF.

This clone has at least ten counts. V usage is TRBV14 and J usage is TRBJ1-1; D unclear. Germline loops: CDR1 SGHDN, CDR2 FVKESK. This CDR3 spans 12 amino acids. V gave up 2 bases and J gave up 8 bases, with 9 bases separating them. CDR3: CASSQPEGEAFF. CDR3 DNA: TGTGCCAGCAGCCAACCCGAAGGGGAAGCTTTCTTT.

CDR3 sequence: CASSQDGYEQYF. CDR3 sequence (DNA): TGTGCCAGCAGCCAAGATGGGTACGAGCAGTACTTC. The rearrangement links TRBV14 to TRBJ2-7; unclear D gene. The CDR3 loop spans 12 amino acids. Germline V gives CDR1 SGHDN, CDR2 FVKESK. Deletions cut 0 bases from V and 4 bases from J, with 4 bases between. The whole variable domain, remainder taken from reference TRBV14 and TRBJ2-7, is EAGVTQFPSHSVIEKGQTVTLRCDPISGHDNLYWYRRVMGKEIKFLLHFVKESKQDESGMPNNRFLAERTGGTYSTLKVQPAELEDSGVYFCASSQDGYEQYFGPGTRLTVT.

CDR3 in DNA: TGTGCCAGTAGTATGCTGGCAGGGGACTATGGCTACACCTTC. Translation: CASSMLAGDYGYTF. The chain couples TRBV19 to TRBJ1-2, with D perhaps TRBD1 (6 bases). Germline lookup yields CDR1 LNHDA and CDR2 SQIVND (reference sequence). CDR3 length: 14 residues. V lost 3 bases to trimming and J lost 3 bases, with 11 bases between them.

The chain employs TRBV7-9 and TRBJ1-5; D is unresolved. Between the trimmed V and J ends, which lost 5 bases and 6 bases, there was a span of 8 bases. Germline V lookup: CDR1 SEHNR, CDR2 FQNEAQ (reference sequence). This CDR3 comprises 12 residues. The CDR3 bases are TGTGCCAGCAGCCGGGTGAGTCAGCCCCAGCATTTT. This sequence encodes CASSRVSQPQHF.